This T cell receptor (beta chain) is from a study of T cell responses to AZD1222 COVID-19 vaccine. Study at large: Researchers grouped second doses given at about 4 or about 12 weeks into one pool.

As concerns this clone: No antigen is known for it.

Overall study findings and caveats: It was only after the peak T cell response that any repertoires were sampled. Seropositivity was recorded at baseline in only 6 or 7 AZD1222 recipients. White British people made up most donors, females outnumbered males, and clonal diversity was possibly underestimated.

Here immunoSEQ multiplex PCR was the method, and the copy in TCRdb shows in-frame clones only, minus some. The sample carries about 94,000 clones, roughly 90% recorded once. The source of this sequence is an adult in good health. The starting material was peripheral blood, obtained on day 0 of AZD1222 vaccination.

CDR3 amino acids: CASSLSGGYNEQFF. CDR3 nucleotides: TGTGCCAGCAGCTTAAGTGGGGGCTACAATGAGCAGTTCTTC. The chain recombines TRBV7-2 with TRBJ2-1; D might be TRBD1 or TRBD2, each matching 5 bases. This CDR3 is built from 14 residues. CDR1 SGHTA and CDR2 FQGNSA come from the germline V gene. With 2 bases removed from V and 3 bases from J, the gap between germline ends came to 8 bases.